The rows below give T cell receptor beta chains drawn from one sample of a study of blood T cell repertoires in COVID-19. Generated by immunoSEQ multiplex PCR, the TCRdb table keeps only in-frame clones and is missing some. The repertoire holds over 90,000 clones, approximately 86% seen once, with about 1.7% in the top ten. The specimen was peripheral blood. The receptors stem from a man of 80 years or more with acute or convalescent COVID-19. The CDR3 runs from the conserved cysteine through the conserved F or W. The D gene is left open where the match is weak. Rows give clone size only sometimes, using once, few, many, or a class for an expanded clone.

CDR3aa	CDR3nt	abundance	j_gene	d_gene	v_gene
CASSFYLGLAGESVEQFF	TGTGCCAGCAGTTTTTATCTCGGACTAGCGGGAGAGAGCGTTGAGCAGTTCTTC	NA	TRBJ2-1	TRBD2	TRBV28
CASSLLAGGPTDTQYF	TGTGCCAGCAGCTTACTAGCGGGAGGGCCCACAGATACGCAGTATTTT	once	TRBJ2-3	TRBD2	TRBV7-9
CASSLDGDRYSPLHF	TGTGCCAGCAGCTTAGACGGGGACAGATATTCACCCCTCCACTTT	NA	TRBJ1-6	TRBD1	TRBV7-2
CASSIQGTETQYF	TGTGCCAGCAGTATCCAGGGCACTGAGACCCAGTACTTC	NA	TRBJ2-5	NA	TRBV28
CASSFTGRDEQFF	TGTGCCAGTAGTTTCACAGGGCGGGATGAGCAGTTCTTC	NA	TRBJ2-1	NA	TRBV19
CASSNLGEETQYF	TGTGCCAGTAGTAACCTAGGGGAAGAGACCCAGTACTTC	NA	TRBJ2-5	NA	TRBV19
CASSDLPFFGTGNSNQPQHF	TGTGCCAGCAGTGACCTACCTTTTTTCGGGACAGGGAATAGCAATCAGCCCCAGCATTTT	NA	TRBJ1-5	TRBD1	TRBV6-1
CAAVSNTEAFF	TGTGCCGCGGTCTCGAACACTGAAGCTTTCTTT	NA	TRBJ1-1	NA	TRBV28
CASSSGWGYTF	TGTGCCAGCAGTTCAGGGTGGGGCTACACCTTC	NA	TRBJ1-2	NA	TRBV6-5
CASSEYLLSRGAVRNYEQYF	TGTGCCAGCAGTGAATACCTGCTCAGCAGGGGGGCAGTGCGAAACTACGAGCAGTACTTC	NA	TRBJ2-7	NA	TRBV6-1
CAWSVGGQGDEQFF	TGTGCCTGGAGTGTAGGTGGTCAGGGGGATGAGCAGTTCTTC	NA	TRBJ2-1	TRBD1	TRBV30
CATSEEDLTGRHNSPLHF	TGTGCCACCAGTGAAGAAGATCTGACAGGGCGCCATAATTCACCCCTCCACTTT	once	TRBJ1-6	TRBD1	TRBV24-1
CASSPRGATNYGYTF	TGTGCCAGCAGCCCCCGGGGAGCGACCAACTATGGCTACACCTTC	once	TRBJ1-2	NA	TRBV7-2
CASSLVAGQSGNTIYF	TGTGCCAGCAGCTTAGTGGCAGGACAGTCTGGAAACACCATATATTTT	NA	TRBJ1-3	NA	TRBV7-6
CASSLLAEEQYF	TGTGCCAGCAGTTTATTAGCGGAAGAGCAGTACTTC	NA	TRBJ2-7	NA	TRBV28
CASSSGQGVFGYTF	TGTGCCAGCAGTTCGGGACAGGGGGTCTTCGGCTACACCTTC	NA	TRBJ1-2	TRBD1	TRBV28